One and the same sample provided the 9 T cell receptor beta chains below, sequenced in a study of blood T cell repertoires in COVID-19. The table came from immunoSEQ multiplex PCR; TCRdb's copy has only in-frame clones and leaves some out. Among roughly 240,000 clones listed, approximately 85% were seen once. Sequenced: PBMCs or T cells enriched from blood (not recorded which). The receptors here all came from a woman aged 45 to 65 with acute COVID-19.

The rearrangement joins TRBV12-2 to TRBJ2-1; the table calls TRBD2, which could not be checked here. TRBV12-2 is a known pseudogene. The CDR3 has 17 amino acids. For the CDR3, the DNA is TGTGCAAGTCGCGGCTCAGCGGGGGGTCACTCCTACAATGAGCAGTTCTTC. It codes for CASRGSAGGHSYNEQFF.

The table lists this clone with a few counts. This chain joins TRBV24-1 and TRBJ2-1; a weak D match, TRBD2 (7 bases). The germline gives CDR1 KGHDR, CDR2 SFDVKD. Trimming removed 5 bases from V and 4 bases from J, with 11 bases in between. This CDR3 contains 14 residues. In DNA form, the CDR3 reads TGTGCCACCAGTGTCGGGGGGCTATACAATGAGCAGTTCTTC. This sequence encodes CATSVGGLYNEQFF.

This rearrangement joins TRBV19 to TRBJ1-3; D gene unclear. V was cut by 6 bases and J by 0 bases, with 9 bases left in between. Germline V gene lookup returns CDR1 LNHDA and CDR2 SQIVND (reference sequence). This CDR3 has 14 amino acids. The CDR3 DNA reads TGTGCCAGTAGCCCGGGATACTCTGGAAACACCATATATTTT. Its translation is CASSPGYSGNTIYF.

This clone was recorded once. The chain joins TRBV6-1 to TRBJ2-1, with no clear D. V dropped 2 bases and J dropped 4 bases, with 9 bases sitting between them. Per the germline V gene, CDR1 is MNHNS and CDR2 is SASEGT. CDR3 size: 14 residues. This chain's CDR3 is CASSESQVYNEQFF. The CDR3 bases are TGTGCCAGCAGTGAAAGTCAGGTATACAATGAGCAGTTCTTC.

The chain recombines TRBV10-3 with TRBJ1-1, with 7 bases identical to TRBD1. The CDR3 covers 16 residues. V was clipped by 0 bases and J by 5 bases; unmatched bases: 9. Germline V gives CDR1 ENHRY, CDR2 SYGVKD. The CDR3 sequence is CAISESTPAGGTEAFF. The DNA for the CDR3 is TGTGCCATCAGTGAGTCGACTCCGGCAGGGGGAACTGAAGCTTTCTTT.

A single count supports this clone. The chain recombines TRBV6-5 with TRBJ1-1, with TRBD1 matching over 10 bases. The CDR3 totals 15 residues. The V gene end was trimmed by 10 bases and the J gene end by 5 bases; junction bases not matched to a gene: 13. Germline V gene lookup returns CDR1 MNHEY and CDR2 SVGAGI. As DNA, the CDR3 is TGTGCCACCTATTCGACAGGGGGCGCGTATACTGAAGCTTTCTTT. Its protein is CATYSTGGAYTEAFF.

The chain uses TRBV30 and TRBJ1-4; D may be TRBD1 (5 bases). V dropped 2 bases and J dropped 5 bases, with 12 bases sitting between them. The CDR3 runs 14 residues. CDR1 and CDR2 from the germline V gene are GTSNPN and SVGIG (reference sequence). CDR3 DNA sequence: TGTGCCTGGAGTACACAGGTGTTCAATGAAAAACTGTTTTTT. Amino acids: CAWSTQVFNEKLFF.

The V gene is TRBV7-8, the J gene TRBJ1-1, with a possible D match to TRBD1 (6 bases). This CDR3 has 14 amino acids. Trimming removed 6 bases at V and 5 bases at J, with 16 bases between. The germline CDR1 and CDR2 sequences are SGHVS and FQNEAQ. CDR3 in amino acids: CASRSTGSGTEAFF. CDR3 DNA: TGTGCCAGCAGGTCTACAGGGTCGGGAACTGAAGCTTTCTTT.

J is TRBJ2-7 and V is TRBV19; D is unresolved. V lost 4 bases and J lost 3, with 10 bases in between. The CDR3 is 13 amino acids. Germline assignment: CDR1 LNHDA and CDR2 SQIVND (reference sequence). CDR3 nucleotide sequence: TGTGCCAGTAGTACCTCGGGTCTCTACGAGCAGTACTTC. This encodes CASSTSGLYEQYF. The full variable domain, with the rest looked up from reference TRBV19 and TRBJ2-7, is DGGITQSPKYLFRKEGQNVTLSCEQNLNHDAMYWYRQDPGQGLRLIYYSQIVNDFQKGDIAEGYSVSREKKESFPLTVTSAQKNPTAFYLCASSTSGLYEQYFGPGTRLTVT.